Below are 20 T cell receptor beta chains sequenced from a single sample in a study of cytomegalovirus exposure and HLA in healthy donors. Data came from immunoSEQ multiplex PCR; TCRdb stores just in-frame clones and leaves some out. This sample has about 120,000 clones, with roughly 90% found just once. Material for sequencing was PBMCs. These receptors were obtained from a young woman in good health and CMV-seropositive.

The CDR3, as DNA: TGTGCCAGCAGCCCCCAGCGGGGGGGCCGTCCAGATACGCAGTATTTT. Translated, it gives CASSPQRGGRPDTQYF. V is TRBV7-6 and J is TRBJ2-3; 10 nucleotides match TRBD2. J gave up 4 bases and V 5 bases, and 9 bases lay outside the gene matches. CDR3 length: 16 residues. Germline V gives CDR1 SGHVS, CDR2 FNYEAQ.

This chain joins TRBV4-1 and TRBJ1-4; 7 nucleotides match TRBD1. V lost 0 bases, J lost 6 bases, and 7 bases stayed unmatched. Per germline, CDR1 MGHRA and CDR2 YSYEKL. The CDR3 runs 16 residues. CDR3: CASSQEPGQTYEKLFF. Written as DNA, the CDR3 is TGCGCCAGCAGCCAAGAGCCGGGACAGACTTATGAAAAACTGTTTTTT.

The rearrangement joins TRBV6-5 to TRBJ1-4; D not certain. Germline values: CDR1 MNHEY, CDR2 SVGAGI. The CDR3 spans 14 residues. The ends were cut back, 0 bases at V and 3 bases at J, with 5 bases in the middle. CDR3 DNA sequence: TGTGCCAGCAGTTACTCGGCAGCTAATGAAAAACTGTTTTTT. It specifies CASSYSAANEKLFF.

The chain has TRBV9 and TRBJ2-3; 9 nucleotides line up with TRBD2. Germline lookup yields CDR1 SGDLS and CDR2 YYNGEE. V was pared by 3 bases and J by 2 bases, with 4 bases of the junction left unmatched. The CDR3 is made up of 15 amino acids. As DNA, the CDR3 is TGTGCCAGCAGCGCTCTAGCGGGGAACACAGATACGCAGTATTTT. This translates into CASSALAGNTDTQYF.

CDR3 sequence: CSVSGTGAKILSSGANVLTF. The CDR3 coding sequence is TGCAGCGTTTCCGGGACAGGGGCGAAAATACTTAGCTCTGGGGCCAACGTCCTGACTTTC. V and J are TRBV29-1 and TRBJ2-6; 10 bases line up with TRBD1. CDR1 and CDR2 from the germline V gene are SQVTM and ANQGSEA. This CDR3 has 20 residues. The V and J ends lost 5 bases and 0 bases, in that order; junction bases with no gene match: 16.

This clone appeared once. The chain carries TRBV19 and TRBJ2-1, with a possible D match to TRBD1 (5 bases). V was trimmed by 7 bases and J by 9 bases, leaving 13 bases between them. The CDR3 length is 12 residues. CDR1 and CDR2 from the germline V gene are LNHDA and SQIVND (reference sequence). The DNA of the CDR3 is TGTGCCAGTAACGTAGGGGTCGCTGAGCAGTTCTTC. Translated, it gives CASNVGVAEQFF.

The J gene is TRBJ2-1, the V gene TRBV2, with D tentatively TRBD1 (6 bases). The CDR3 sequence is 17 residues long. V was shortened by 7 bases and J by 6 bases, with 25 bases between the two germline ends. Germline values: CDR1 SNHLY, CDR2 FYNNEI. For the CDR3, the DNA is TGTGCCAGCACCCCCACCCGGACAGCCAAAAGGGGCAATGAGCAGTTCTTC. Translating it yields CASTPTRTAKRGNEQFF.

This rearrangement joins TRBV7-9 to TRBJ2-7; 7 nucleotides align to TRBD1. Germline-derived CDR1 and CDR2 are SEHNR and FQNEAQ (reference sequence). The trim removed 0 bases at V and 0 bases at J, leaving 2 bases unmatched. This CDR3 contains 15 residues. CDR3 DNA sequence: TGTGCCAGCAGCTTAGCGGGGGACAGCTCCTACGAGCAGTACTTC. Protein sequence: CASSLAGDSSYEQYF.

CDR3 DNA: TGCGCCAGCAGCCAGACAGGGGGCAGCGTCTATGGCTACACCTTC. It yields the protein CASSQTGGSVYGYTF. V and J are TRBV4-3 and TRBJ1-2, with 10 nucleotides matching TRBD1. Germline V gene data show CDR1 as LGHNA and CDR2 as YSLEER. This CDR3 spans 15 amino acids. Trimming took 3 bases from V and 4 from J; bases not matched to a gene: 5.

The V and J genes are TRBV9 and TRBJ1-3, with 7 bases aligning to TRBD1. CDR3 size: 15 residues. Germline CDR1 is SGDLS and CDR2 is YYNGEE. V shed 5 bases and J 3 bases; nucleotides not matched to a gene: 8. This chain's CDR3 is CASSDTGARGNTIYF. In nucleotides, the CDR3 is TGTGCCAGCAGTGACACAGGGGCCCGTGGAAACACCATATATTTT.

V is TRBV7-2 and J is TRBJ2-7, with TRBD2 identical over 14 bases. The ends lost 1 base at V and 6 bases at J; junction bases unmatched: 2. CDR3 length equals 15 residues. CDR1 is SGHTA, CDR2 FQGNSA, per germline. This CDR3 is CASSLDGLAGGEQYF. The DNA for the CDR3 is TGTGCCAGCAGCTTAGACGGACTAGCGGGAGGCGAGCAGTACTTC.

The V call is TRBV21-1, the J call TRBJ1-2; TRBD1, the table's D call, lacks a check against the DNA. TRBV21-1 is termed a pseudogene. This CDR3 is 14 amino acids long. DNA of the CDR3: TGTGCCAGCAGCAAATGTTTCACTAACTATGGCTACACCTTC. Its protein is CASSKCFTNYGYTF.

This rearrangement joins TRBV6-5 to TRBJ1-1; no reliable D call. Trimming pared 6 bases from V and 3 bases from J, leaving 17 bases between. CDR3 length: 15 amino acids. Per germline, CDR1 MNHEY and CDR2 SVGAGI. The CDR3 nucleotides read TGTGCCAGCAGAAAGAATTACGGGGAGCACACTGAAGCTTTCTTT. It yields the protein CASRKNYGEHTEAFF.

The genes are TRBV27 and TRBJ1-2, with 11 bases that match TRBD1. Germline-derived CDR1 and CDR2 are MNHEY and SMNVEV (reference sequence). The CDR3 sequence is 15 residues long. V gave up 5 bases and J gave up 8 bases; unmatched junction bases: 10. The DNA for the CDR3 is TGTGCCAGCAGTCCTCGGACAGGGGGCGCGGGAGGCTACACCTTC. As protein: CASSPRTGGAGGYTF.

The chain joins TRBV13 to TRBJ2-3, with D possibly matching TRBD1 (5 bases). Trimming took off 2 bases at V and 4 bases at J, with 10 bases between the two ends. From germline, CDR1 is PRHDT and CDR2 FYEKMQ (reference sequence). The CDR3 runs to 14 residues. The CDR3 sequence: CASSLRGLPDTQYF. The CDR3 DNA follows: TGTGCCAGCAGCTTAAGGGGTCTCCCAGATACGCAGTATTTT. The full variable domain, completed using reference TRBV13 and TRBJ2-3, is AAGVIQSPRHLIKEKRETATLKCYPIPRHDTVYWYQQGPGQDPQFLISFYEKMQSDKGSIPDRFSAQQFSDYHSELNMSSLELGDSALYFCASSLRGLPDTQYFGPGTRLTVL.

This clone was picked up one time. One end of the junction is discordant with germline, which a read error may explain. This chain joins TRBV29-1 and TRBJ2-5, with TRBD1 as a possible D gene (5 bases). The CDR3 has 13 residues. The germline V gene encodes CDR1 SQVTM and CDR2 ANQGSEA. The CDR3 region is CSAEDRLKETQYF. The CDR3 nucleotides are TGCAGCGCTGAAGACAGACTGAAAGAGACCCAGTACTTC.

The chain joins TRBV7-8 to TRBJ1-1, with TRBD1 as a possible D gene (5 bases). The germline V and J ends were trimmed by 0 bases and 10 bases, with 24 bases remaining between them. This CDR3 contains 17 residues. CDR1 SGHVS and CDR2 FQNEAQ come from the germline V gene. The CDR3 nucleotides are TGTGCCAGCAGCTTAGCTACATTCTCCGGGACTGCCTACCGAGCTTTCTTT. It codes for CASSLATFSGTAYRAFF.

The chain employs TRBV7-6 and TRBJ2-1, with 11 bases matching TRBD2. Trimming cost V 4 bases and J 4 bases; bases outside gene matches: 3. Germline V lookup: CDR1 SGHVS, CDR2 FNYEAQ. This CDR3 has 15 amino acids. CDR3 in amino acids: CASSSGLAGYNEQFF. The CDR3, as DNA: TGTGCCAGCAGCTCAGGACTAGCGGGTTACAATGAGCAGTTCTTC.

The genes are TRBV7-2 and TRBJ2-5; TRBD1 matches at 10 bases. The V gene's germline CDR1 is SGHTA and CDR2 FQGNSA. Unmatched junction bases numbered 4, after V lost 5 bases and J lost 4 bases. The CDR3 sequence is 14 residues long. The CDR3 DNA reads as TGTGCCAGCAGCGAGACAGGGGGCGGAGAGACCCAGTACTTC. Residues: CASSETGGGETQYF.

The V call is TRBV10-3, the J call TRBJ1-1; a weak D match, TRBD1 (5 bases). Looked up from germline, CDR1 is ENHRY and CDR2 is SYGVKD. The V and J ends lost 8 bases and 1 base respectively, with 8 bases between them. The CDR3 is 12 amino acids. This CDR3 reads CAIAQGNTEAFF. The DNA for the CDR3 is TGTGCCATCGCCCAGGGGAACACTGAAGCTTTCTTT.